The 15 T cell receptor delta chains reported below all come from one sample, sequenced in a study of human gamma delta and Vdelta1 T cells. TCRdb applied CATT to the PCR reads for clone calling. The sample consists of more than 5,000 delta-chain clones, roughly 40% of them appearing once. These TCRs are of unknown antigen specificity. The sequenced material came from Vdelta1 gamma-delta T cells from blood grown in culture (DOT cells). These TCRs come from a human donor in good health.

The chain employs TRDV1 and TRDJ1, with 10 nucleotides matching TRDD3. Trimming cost V 5 bases and J 3 bases; bases outside gene matches: 9. This CDR3 has 16 amino acids. CDR1 TSWWSYY and CDR2 QGS come from the germline V gene. DNA for the CDR3: TGTGCTCTTGGGTCCCTAGGGGGATACGTTCCCGATAAACTCATCTTT. It codes for CALGSLGGYVPDKLIF.

The chain has TRDV1 and TRDJ1, with 8 nucleotides matching TRDD3. Trimming took 0 bases from V and 0 from J; bases not matched to a gene: 18. Germline values: CDR1 TSWWSYY, CDR2 QGS. The CDR3 runs to 21 residues. Here the CDR3 reads CALGELTPNSPGGPYTDKLIF. CDR3 in DNA: TGTGCTCTTGGGGAACTGACACCTAACTCCCCTGGGGGACCGTACACCGATAAACTCATCTTT.

V usage is TRDV1 and J usage is TRDJ3; 10 positions match TRDD3. Losses at the gene ends were 2 bases for V and 0 bases for J; bases not matched to a gene: 19. This CDR3 is 24 amino acids long. Looked up from germline, CDR1 is TSWWSYY and CDR2 is QGS. The CDR3 DNA follows: TGTGCTCTTGGGGAAAGAGGCCTTCGTAACTGGGGGATTCCAAGCTCCTGGGACACCCGACAGATGTTTTTC. Amino acid sequence: CALGERGLRNWGIPSSWDTRQMFF.

The chain has TRDV2 and TRDJ2; 9 nucleotides align to TRDD3. From germline, CDR1 is GEAIGNYY and CDR2 EKD. CDR3 length equals 20 residues. V lost 3 bases and J lost 3; bases outside the gene matches: 19. The CDR3 bases are TGTGCCTGTGACTCTACCCCTCGTTTACTGGGGGAAGGCCTGACAGCACAACTCTTCTTT. Translating gives CACDSTPRLLGEGLTAQLFF.

The V gene is TRDV1, the J gene TRDJ1, with 10 nucleotides matching TRDD3. CDR3 length equals 22 residues. V was pared by 2 bases and J by 0 bases, with 21 bases of the junction left unmatched. Per the germline V gene, CDR1 is TSWWSYY and CDR2 is QGS. CDR3 region: CALGEENAPSWIGGYYTDKLIF. Written as DNA, the CDR3 is TGTGCTCTTGGGGAAGAAAACGCCCCTTCCTGGATTGGGGGATACTACACCGATAAACTCATCTTT.

Remarks on this clone: This sequence may be a read error, since a much larger clone differs from it by one base. Different DNA sequences within this sample yield the same CDR3. V and J are TRDV1 and TRDJ1, with 12 nucleotides matching TRDD3. V was clipped by 0 bases and J by 5 bases; unmatched bases: 13. The germline V gene has CDR1 TSWWSYY and CDR2 QGS. The CDR3 contains 19 residues. Written as DNA, the CDR3 is TGTGCTCTTGGGGAACTCCTCAATCTGGGGGATACGCGAGTTGATAAACTCATCTTT. It specifies CALGELLNLGDTRVDKLIF.

The chain has TRDV1 and TRDJ1; TRDD3 aligns across 8 bases. CDR3 length: 16 amino acids. V shed 6 bases, J shed 10 bases, and the junction held 19 bases outside the gene matches. Germline V gene lookup returns CDR1 TSWWSYY and CDR2 QGS. This CDR3 is CALGERAPWGTGGLIF. As DNA, the CDR3 is TGTGCTCTTGGCGAAAGGGCACCCTGGGGGACTGGTGGACTCATCTTT.

In the case of this clone: A read error likely explains this, since a far larger clone differs by one base. V and J are TRDV1 and TRDJ1, with 13 positions matching TRDD3. The CDR3 runs to 18 residues. The V gene end was trimmed by 5 bases and the J gene end by 7 bases; junction bases not matched to a gene: 16. Germline CDR1 TSWWSYY, CDR2 QGS. CDR3 nucleotide sequence: TGTGCTCTTGGGAAACGTACTTTCAACACTGGGGGATACGGTAAACTCATCTTT. Translation: CALGKRTFNTGGYGKLIF.

The rearrangement joins TRDV1 to TRDJ1; D not resolved. CDR1 and CDR2 from the germline V gene are TSWWSYY and QGS. This CDR3 region has 14 residues. V lost 0 bases, J lost 10 bases, and 15 bases lay in between. The CDR3 nucleotides are TGTGCTCTTGGGGAACTAGAGTCCCTCCGGGGACTCATCTTT. It yields the protein CALGELESLRGLIF.

This clone was observed a handful of times. The rearrangement uses TRDV1 and TRDJ1; 12 positions agree with TRDD3. Germline V gene data show CDR1 as TSWWSYY and CDR2 as QGS. The CDR3 loop spans 18 amino acids. The junction had 15 bases not matched to a gene; V was cut back by 5 bases and J by 5 bases. The CDR3 here is CALGLSNVLGDTRDKLIF. CDR3 DNA sequence: TGTGCTCTTGGGCTTTCTAATGTACTGGGGGATACCCGAGATAAACTCATCTTT.

The chain combines TRDV1 with TRDJ1; D remains unclear. The CDR3 consists of 15 residues. Trimming removed 3 bases at V and 0 bases at J, with 11 bases between. Germline lookup yields CDR1 TSWWSYY and CDR2 QGS. CDR3 region: CALGEGLWDTDKLIF. CDR3 bases: TGTGCTCTTGGGGAGGGTTTGTGGGACACCGATAAACTCATCTTT.

Worth noting for this clone: Additional DNA sequences in this sample encode the identical CDR3. The chain is built from TRDV1 and TRDJ1; 7 bases line up with TRDD3. V gave up 0 bases and J gave up 7 bases; unmatched junction bases: 17. CDR1 TSWWSYY and CDR2 QGS come from the germline V gene. This CDR3 is 18 amino acids long. The CDR3 bases are TGTGCTCTTGGGGAACTCAGCCTCCGCACGTACTGGGGCGGTAAACTCATCTTT. The encoded protein is CALGELSLRTYWGGKLIF.

The J gene is TRDJ1, the V gene TRDV1; 13 bases are a match to TRDD3. The CDR3 spans 23 residues. The germline V gene has CDR1 TSWWSYY and CDR2 QGS. V was pared by 0 bases and J by 8 bases, with 27 bases of the junction left unmatched. CDR3 sequence (DNA): TGTGCTCTTGGGGAACTAGAATTTTCGCGGCCCCCGATACTGGGGGATACGCCAGGGAAACTCATCTTT. Protein: CALGELEFSRPPILGDTPGKLIF.

This clone has more than one count but fewer than ten. The rearrangement uses TRDV1 and TRDJ1; 8 nucleotides match TRDD3. Germline lookup yields CDR1 TSWWSYY and CDR2 QGS. The J segment lost 0 bases and the V segment lost 0 bases, leaving 15 bases of the junction unmatched. The CDR3 loop spans 20 amino acids. CDR3 nucleotides: TGTGCTCTTGGGGAACTTGGAGCGAAGAAGGGGGATAGGTACACCGATAAACTCATCTTT. This sequence encodes CALGELGAKKGDRYTDKLIF.

This rearrangement joins TRDV1 to TRDJ1, with 9 bases matching TRDD3. This CDR3 comprises 27 residues. Germline assignment: CDR1 TSWWSYY and CDR2 QGS. The ends lost 0 bases at V and 8 bases at J; junction bases unmatched: 43. The DNA of the CDR3 is TGTGCTCTTGGGGAACTAAGTACCCAAGGTTCCCAACTCCTAAGGACGCCTCCGTCTGGGGGATCCGTCAAACTCATCTTT. It codes for CALGELSTQGSQLLRTPPSGGSVKLIF.